This section outlines one T cell receptor (beta chain) sequence together with its context. Its antigen is currently unknown. Each of the donors was a healthy bone marrow donor. These data belong to a study of cytomegalovirus exposure and HLA in healthy donors. V was cut by 0 bases and J by 4 bases, with 10 bases left in between. The CDR3 extends over 14 amino acids. Per the germline V gene, CDR1 is LNHNV and CDR2 is YYDKDF (reference sequence). Overall study results and limits: Some V segments (TRBV6-2 and TRBV6-3 among them) were excluded as indistinguishable. In vitro data verified a few CMV-associated chains as specific for CMV antigens.

PCR primers comprised 60 Vbeta and 13 Jbeta primers. The data were produced by immunoSEQ multiplex PCR, yet TCRdb's version contains in-frame clones alone and is incomplete. The table records some 96,000 clones, around 76% of them present only once. Source material: PBMCs. The chain links TRBV15 to TRBJ2-7; D is perhaps TRBD1 (5 bases). This receptor was obtained from a man between 40 and 49 years old in good health and CMV-seropositive. The CDR3 region has the DNA TGTGCCACCAGCAGAGATCGCAGGGATTACGAGCAGTACTTC. It encodes CATSRDRRDYEQYF.